The TCR beta chain described here comes from a study of Graves' ophthalmopathy and Graves' hyperthyroidism. The ends were cut back, 6 bases at V and 6 bases at J, with 11 bases in the middle. Germline V gene lookup returns CDR1 SNHLY and CDR2 FYNNEI. There are 12 residues in the CDR3. Study-level findings and limits: A classifier, a 13-signature model, separated ophthalmopathy from stable hyperthyroidism with more than 85% sensitivity and about 83% specificity.

CDR3 regions of TCR beta were amplified from RNA transcripts. HTBI-primed RT-PCR formed the first round, and a multiplex PCR formed the second. TCRdb called the multiplex PCR reads again in MiXCR, with one record for every CDR3 protein. Among 650,000 to 800,000 distinct CDR3 sequences listed, roughly two fifths were seen once. Moderate-to-severe activity, CAS at least 3, NOSPECS at least 4 and duration under 3 months characterized donors with ophthalmopathy. The PBMCs originated from around 11 ml of fresh peripheral blood. This clonotype occurred many times. What it recognizes is unknown. The receptor was derived from an adult man with Graves' ophthalmopathy. The sample consisted of peripheral blood. The genes are TRBV2 and TRBJ1-2, with no clear D. The CDR3 loop is CASRLDANGYTF. The CDR3 region has the DNA TGTGCCAGCAGGCTGGATGCTAATGGCTACACCTTC.